These 21 T cell receptor beta chains came from one sample sequenced in a study of cytomegalovirus exposure and HLA in healthy donors. The PCR was carried out with 60 Vbeta primers and 13 Jbeta primers. TCRdb keeps only in-frame clones here, not all; method: immunoSEQ multiplex PCR. The sample yields roughly 150,000 clones, around 75% seen once. The sequenced sample consisted of PBMCs. These receptors all stem from a female donor in good health and CMV-seronegative.

The CDR3 spells CASSGSGGAADEQFF. In nucleotides, the CDR3 is TGTGCCAGCAGCGGGAGCGGGGGGGCCGCCGATGAGCAGTTCTTC. The chain has TRBV9 and TRBJ2-1, with 10 positions matching TRBD2. This CDR3 comprises 15 residues. The J segment lost 8 bases and the V segment lost 3 bases, leaving 8 bases of the junction unmatched. In germline, CDR1 is SGDLS, CDR2 YYNGEE.

This sequence joins TRBV29-1 and TRBJ1-2; D remains ambiguous. CDR1 is SQVTM, CDR2 ANQGSEA, per germline. V dropped 6 bases and J dropped 3 bases, with 20 bases sitting between them. The CDR3 runs to 15 residues. CDR3 loop: CSVTLTASGDYGYTF. CDR3 sequence (DNA): TGCAGCGTAACTTTGACCGCCTCAGGTGACTATGGCTACACCTTC.

The chain employs TRBV25-1 and TRBJ1-5; no firm D call. With 3 bases removed from V and 6 bases from J, the gap between germline ends came to 12 bases. CDR1 is MGHDK and CDR2 is SYGVNS in the germline V gene. The CDR3 runs to 14 residues. CDR3 in amino acids: CASSETGEGQPQHF. In nucleotides, the CDR3 is TGTGCCAGCAGTGAGACGGGAGAGGGTCAGCCCCAGCATTTT.

This rearrangement joins TRBV5-1 to TRBJ2-1; D gene uncertain. The V end lost 2 bases, the J end lost 7 bases, and 10 bases lay between the germline ends. This CDR3 is 13 amino acids long. The germline V gene has CDR1 SGHRS and CDR2 YFSETQ. This chain's CDR3 is CASSLPTLNEQFF. The CDR3 region has the DNA TGCGCCAGCAGCTTACCTACCCTTAATGAGCAGTTCTTC.

The chain joins TRBV7-6 to TRBJ2-3; 11 bases match TRBD1. Germline trimming cut 1 base from V and 4 bases from J; bases unmatched to any gene: 10. The CDR3 runs to 18 residues. The germline CDR1 and CDR2 sequences are SGHVS and FNYEAQ. The CDR3 loop reads CASSLDYTDRGRPDTQYF. The DNA for the CDR3 is TGTGCCAGCAGCTTAGATTATACGGACAGGGGGCGTCCAGATACGCAGTATTTT.

The chain is built from TRBV7-2 and TRBJ2-5; 8 bases match TRBD1. CDR3 length equals 16 residues. CDR1 is SGHTA and CDR2 is FQGNSA in the germline V gene. Trimming removed 0 bases from V and 2 bases from J; junction bases left unmatched: 5. CDR3 DNA sequence: TGTGCCAGCAGCTTAGCGAACCGGGACAGGCAAGAGACCCAGTACTTC. Translating gives CASSLANRDRQETQYF.

The rearrangement uses TRBV19 and TRBJ2-5; unclear D gene. From germline, CDR1 is LNHDA and CDR2 SQIVND (reference sequence). V lost 4 bases to trimming and J lost 1 base, with 13 bases between them. This CDR3 contains 15 residues. CDR3 region: CASSRAGLPQETQYF. The DNA of the CDR3 is TGTGCCAGTAGTAGGGCTGGATTACCCCAAGAGACCCAGTACTTC.

The J gene is TRBJ1-2, the V gene TRBV7-8, with TRBD1 matching 11 bases. The trim removed 2 bases at V and 8 bases at J, leaving 10 bases unmatched. The CDR3 runs to 16 residues. CDR1 is SGHVS, CDR2 FQNEAQ, per germline. The CDR3 loop reads CASSLPGTGGSTGYTF. The CDR3 nucleotides are TGTGCCAGCAGCTTACCCGGGACAGGGGGTTCCACAGGCTACACCTTC.

The chain links TRBV9 to TRBJ2-3; 15 bases align to TRBD2. The trim removed 3 bases at V and 3 bases at J, leaving 8 bases unmatched. Germline values: CDR1 SGDLS, CDR2 YYNGEE. This CDR3 is 18 amino acids long. The DNA for the CDR3 is TGTGCCAGCAGCGCCTCCAGGACTAGCGGGAGGGCAACAGATACGCAGTATTTT. This encodes CASSASRTSGRATDTQYF. Looking up the rest from reference TRBV9 and TRBJ2-3 gives the full variable domain: DSGVTQTPKHLITATGQRVTLRCSPRSGDLSVYWYQQSLDQGLQFLIQYYNGEERAKGNILERFSAQQFPDLHSELNLSSLELGDSALYFCASSASRTSGRATDTQYFGPGTRLTVL.

The gene calls are TRBV5-1 and TRBJ2-5; no firm D call. The CDR3 extends over 14 amino acids. Between the trimmed V and J ends, which lost 4 bases and 2 bases, there was a span of 12 bases. Germline CDR1 SGHRS, CDR2 YFSETQ. The CDR3 region has the DNA TGCGCCAGCAGCCTCGGAGACTCACAAGAGACCCAGTACTTC. Translating it yields CASSLGDSQETQYF.

The J gene is TRBJ2-5, the V gene TRBV9, with a weak D call TRBD1 (5 bases). The V gene's germline CDR1 is SGDLS and CDR2 YYNGEE. The CDR3 is 11 residues long. V lost 4 bases, J lost 5 bases, and 6 bases lay in between. CDR3 in amino acids: CASSSGETQYF. CDR3 nucleotides: TGTGCCAGCAGCTCAGGGGAGACCCAGTACTTC. Full variable domain (outside the CDR3, taken from reference TRBV9 and TRBJ2-5): DSGVTQTPKHLITATGQRVTLRCSPRSGDLSVYWYQQSLDQGLQFLIQYYNGEERAKGNILERFSAQQFPDLHSELNLSSLELGDSALYFCASSSGETQYFGPGTRLLVL.

This chain joins TRBV11-3 and TRBJ1-1, with 8 positions matching TRBD1. V lost 1 base, J lost 1 base, and 8 bases stayed unmatched. Germline V gives CDR1 SGHNT, CDR2 YENEEA. The CDR3 sequence is 17 residues long. Here the CDR3 reads CASSLGGRGQGNTEAFF. The CDR3 nucleotides read TGTGCCAGCAGCTTAGGTGGCAGGGGGCAGGGGAACACTGAAGCTTTCTTT.

This rearrangement joins TRBV19 to TRBJ2-4, with D tentatively TRBD2 (6 bases). Trimming took 4 bases from V and 8 from J, leaving 18 bases between them. The germline V gene encodes CDR1 LNHDA and CDR2 SQIVND (reference sequence). This CDR3 contains 15 residues. Here the CDR3 reads CASSRSGVTMDIQYF. CDR3 nucleotides: TGTGCCAGTAGTAGGTCGGGGGTGACGATGGACATTCAGTACTTC.

This chain connects TRBV18 to TRBJ2-5, with 10 positions matching TRBD2. Trimming removed 6 bases from V and 5 bases from J; junction bases left unmatched: 6. This CDR3 contains 14 residues. CDR1 and CDR2 (germline): KGHSH, LQKENI. The CDR3 loop is CASSALAGVETQYF. The DNA of the CDR3 is TGTGCCAGCTCGGCGCTAGCGGGGGTGGAGACCCAGTACTTC.

The genes are TRBV5-1 and TRBJ2-6, with 8 bases lining up with TRBD1. The V and J ends lost 1 base and 0 bases, in that order; junction bases with no gene match: 6. The CDR3 is made up of 18 amino acids. The V gene's germline CDR1 is SGHRS and CDR2 YFSETQ. The CDR3 here is CASSLPRTGISGANVLTF. As DNA, the CDR3 is TGCGCCAGCAGCTTGCCGCGGACAGGGATCTCTGGGGCCAACGTCCTGACTTTC.

This clone occurred once. The chain couples TRBV4-3 to TRBJ1-4; no definite D call. The V end was cut by 4 bases, the J end by 0 bases, with 12 bases between. From germline, CDR1 is LGHNA and CDR2 YSLEER. The CDR3 is 16 residues long. Here the CDR3 DNA reads TGCGCCAGCAGCCCATACGGGGTGGCAACTAATGAAAAACTGTTTTTT. It codes for CASSPYGVATNEKLFF.

The rearrangement uses TRBV9 and TRBJ2-1, with D tentatively TRBD1 (6 bases). This CDR3 contains 17 residues. V was pared by 2 bases and J by 1 base, with 16 bases between. Germline assignment: CDR1 SGDLS and CDR2 YYNGEE. The CDR3 nucleotides read TGTGCCAGCAGCGTCGACACAACCAGGGGATCCTACAATGAGCAGTTCTTC. It encodes CASSVDTTRGSYNEQFF.

The chain employs TRBV6-6 and TRBJ2-1; maybe TRBD1 (5 bases). CDR3 length: 11 residues. Trimming cost V 7 bases and J 12 bases, with 13 bases left between them. The germline V gene has CDR1 MNHNY and CDR2 SVGAGI (reference sequence). The CDR3 region has the DNA TGTGCCAGCAAGGGGTTCTCGGGGCAGTTCTTC. Amino acids: CASKGFSGQFF.

The chain combines TRBV28 with TRBJ2-1; TRBD1 might be the D (6 bases). This CDR3 is built from 17 residues. In germline, CDR1 is MDHEN, CDR2 SYDVKM. V shed 2 bases and J shed 3 bases, with 17 bases lying between them. The DNA for the CDR3 is TGTGCCAGCAGTTTAGTCGAACTGGGCAGGGGCTACAATGAGCAGTTCTTC. It is translated as CASSLVELGRGYNEQFF.

V usage is TRBV7-2 and J usage is TRBJ2-7, with TRBD1 matching over 9 bases. The V and J ends lost 1 base and 2 bases, in that order; junction bases with no gene match: 3. Germline values: CDR1 SGHTA, CDR2 FQGNSA. This CDR3 comprises 15 residues. In nucleotides, the CDR3 is TGTGCCAGCAGCTTAGTGGACAGGGGTGCCTACGAGCAGTACTTC. The encoded protein is CASSLVDRGAYEQYF.

The chain's CDR3 is CASSARTGDSNQPQHF. The CDR3 DNA sequence: TGTGCCAGCAGTGCCAGGACAGGAGATAGCAATCAGCCCCAGCATTTT. The genes are TRBV6-6 and TRBJ1-5; 7 positions agree with TRBD1. V shed 5 bases, J shed 0 bases, and the junction held 7 bases outside the gene matches. Germline loops: CDR1 MNHNY, CDR2 SVGAGI (reference sequence). The CDR3 extends over 16 amino acids.